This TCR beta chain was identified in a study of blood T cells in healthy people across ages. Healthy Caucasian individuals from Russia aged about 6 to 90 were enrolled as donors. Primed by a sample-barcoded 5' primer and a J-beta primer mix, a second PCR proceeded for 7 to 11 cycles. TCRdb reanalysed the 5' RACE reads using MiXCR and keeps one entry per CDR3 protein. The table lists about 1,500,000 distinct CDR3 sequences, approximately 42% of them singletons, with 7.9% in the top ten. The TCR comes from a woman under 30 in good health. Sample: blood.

CDR3 DNA: TGCGCCAGCACGTTGACAGGGGACGGGGCCAACGTCCTGACTTTC. This sequence encodes CASTLTGDGANVLTF. This chain uses TRBV5-1 with TRBJ2-6, with 8 bases matching TRBD1. This CDR3 is 15 amino acids long. Germline assignment: CDR1 SGHRS and CDR2 YFSETQ. J gave up 4 bases and V 6 bases, and 6 bases lay outside the gene matches.